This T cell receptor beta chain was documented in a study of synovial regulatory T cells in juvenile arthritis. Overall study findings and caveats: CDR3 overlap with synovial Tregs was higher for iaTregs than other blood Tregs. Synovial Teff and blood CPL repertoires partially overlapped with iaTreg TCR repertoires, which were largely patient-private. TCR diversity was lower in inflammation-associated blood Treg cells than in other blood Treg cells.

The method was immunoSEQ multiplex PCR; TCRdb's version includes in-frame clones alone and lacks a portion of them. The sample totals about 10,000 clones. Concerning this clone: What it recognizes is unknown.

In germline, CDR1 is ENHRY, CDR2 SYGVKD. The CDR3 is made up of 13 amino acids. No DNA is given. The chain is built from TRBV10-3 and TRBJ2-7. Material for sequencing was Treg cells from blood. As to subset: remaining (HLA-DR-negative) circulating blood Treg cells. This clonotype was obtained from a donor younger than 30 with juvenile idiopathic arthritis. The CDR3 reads CAISPGETYEQYF.